These T cell receptor beta chains were read from a single sample in a study of human T cells and chemical hapten exposure. TCRdb processed the RACE reads anew with MiXCR; each CDR3 protein has one entry. The sample gives 60,000 to 65,000 distinct CDR3 sequences, approximately 11% of which show up once; about 2.5% is in the top ten. This material consisted of whole blood, taken in connection with sensitization to the hapten diphenylcyclopropenone (DPC). Source of these receptors: a woman in her twenties or thirties with alopecia areata. Some clones in this sample may be carry-over from other donors' samples. CDR3s include the opening cysteine and the closing phenylalanine or tryptophan. A D gene is named only where the DNA matches it firmly. Size is stated for part of the rows, as once, few or many counts, or as a class when the clone is expanded.

>TRBV7-9|many|TRBD1|TRBJ2-7
CASSPGTGGRQYF
TGTGCCAGCAGCCCCGGGACAGGGGGACGACAGTACTTC
>TRBV11-2|.|.|TRBJ1-6
CASSLDNMGAHRGYNSPLHF
TGTGCCAGCAGCTTAGATAATATGGGAGCCCATCGGGGCTATAATTCACCCCTCCACTTT
>TRBV11-2|few|.|TRBJ2-1
CASSSELLPGEQFF
TGTGCCAGCAGCTCGGAGCTTCTCCCCGGTGAGCAGTTCTTC
>TRBV7-8|few|.|TRBJ1-2
CASSARWGQDYGYTF
TGTGCCAGCAGCGCTCGCTGGGGGCAAGACTATGGCTACACCTTC
>TRBV5-6|.|.|TRBJ2-1
CASSPGRRLMHVGEQFF
TGTGCCAGCAGCCCAGGAAGGCGGCTAATGCATGTGGGTGAGCAGTTCTTC
>TRBV6-1|.|.|TRBJ2-6
CASRGEVYGANVLTF
TGTGCCAGCAGGGGGGAAGTTTATGGGGCCAACGTCCTGACTTTC
>TRBV11-3|.|.|TRBJ2-3
CASSVDFQDTQYF
TGTGCCAGCTCCGTTGACTTCCAAGATACGCAGTATTTT
>TRBV29-1|few|TRBD2|TRBJ2-1
CSALADYNEQFF
TGCAGCGCCCTAGCGGACTACAATGAGCAGTTCTTC
>TRBV2|few|.|TRBJ1-2
CATRVGTGSLF
.
>TRBV6-1|.|TRBD1|TRBJ1-5
CASSGQGSRNQPQHF
TGTGCCAGCAGTGGACAGGGCTCGCGCAATCAGCCCCAGCATTTT
>TRBV27|many|.|TRBJ1-1
CASSLYGQMNTEAFF
TGTGCCAGCAGTTTATACGGGCAGATGAACACTGAAGCTTTCTTT
>TRBV14|.|.|TRBJ1-3
CASSPNQGLPGNTIYF
TGTGCCAGCAGCCCGAACCAGGGCCTACCTGGAAACACCATATATTTT
>TRBV7-9|.|TRBD2|TRBJ2-1
CASSLVGERESYNEQFF
TGTGCCAGCAGCTTAGTTGGCGAGCGGGAGTCCTACAATGAGCAGTTCTTC
>TRBV28|few|.|TRBJ1-1
CASRLNTEAFF
TGTGCCAGCCGTCTCAACACTGAAGCTTTCTTT
>TRBV18|.|.|TRBJ1-5
CASSSQNSNQPQHF
TGTGCCAGCTCATCCCAGAATAGCAATCAGCCCCAGCATTTT
>TRBV4-1|many|TRBD2|TRBJ2-3
CASSQYETSGYTQYF
TGCGCCAGCAGCCAATACGAGACTAGCGGTTATACGCAGTATTTT
>TRBV6-5|few|.|TRBJ1-2
CASSLRGGANYGYTF
TGTGCCAGCAGCCTTCGCGGGGGGGCTAACTATGGCTACACCTTC
>TRBV6-6|.|TRBD2|TRBJ2-4
CASSVLLAGVHKGGKNIQYF
TGTGCCAGCAGTGTTCTTCTAGCGGGAGTCCATAAGGGGGGCAAAAACATTCAGTACTTC
>TRBV11-1|few|.|TRBJ2-3
CASSRGPQTSTDTQYF
TGTGCCAGCAGCAGGGGACCGCAGACTAGCACAGATACGCAGTATTTT
>TRBV2|.|.|TRBJ1-1
CASSDDVNTEAFF
TGTGCCAGCAGTGACGATGTTAACACTGAAGCTTTCTTT
>TRBV20-1|few|TRBD2|TRBJ2-5
CSARGVVGLAEKETQYF
TGCAGTGCTAGAGGAGTCGTTGGACTAGCGGAAAAAGAGACCCAGTACTTC
>TRBV9|many|TRBD1|TRBJ2-2
CASSVAQGAWAGELFF
TGTGCCAGCAGCGTAGCGCAGGGGGCATGGGCCGGGGAGCTGTTTTTT
>TRBV7-2|many|.|TRBJ2-7
CASSSKPGAYEQYF
TGTGCCAGCAGCTCTAAACCGGGAGCCTACGAGCAGTACTTC
>TRBV9|few|.|TRBJ1-1
CASSVGGTQNTEAFF
TGTGCCAGCAGCGTCGGCGGCACTCAAAACACTGAAGCTTTCTTT
>TRBV7-2|few|.|TRBJ2-3
CASSLGSGGADTQYF
TGTGCCAGCAGCTTAGGTTCAGGAGGGGCAGATACGCAGTATTTT
>TRBV29-1|.|.|TRBJ1-1
CSVGQIPREAFF
TGCAGCGTTGGGCAGATACCACGGGAAGCTTTCTTT
>TRBV29-1|many|.|TRBJ2-5
CSVEGSEPHLETQYF
TGCAGCGTTGAAGGAAGCGAACCTCATCTGGAGACCCAGTACTTC
>TRBV29-1|few|.|TRBJ1-1
CSVYDLNTEAFF
TGCAGCGTGTACGACTTGAACACTGAAGCTTTCTTT
>TRBV5-4|many|TRBD1|TRBJ1-2
CASSLQGADGYTF
TGTGCCAGCAGCTTACAGGGGGCGGATGGCTACACCTTC
>TRBV7-3|.|.|TRBJ2-2
CASSLSRDTGELFF
TGTGCCAGCAGCTTAAGCAGAGACACCGGGGAGCTGTTTTTT
>TRBV6-6|many|TRBD1|TRBJ2-3
CASSYQGAPDTQYF
TGTGCCAGCAGTTACCAGGGGGCGCCCGATACGCAGTATTTT
>TRBV20-1|few|.|TRBJ2-3
CSARDELVSTDTQYF
TGCAGTGCTAGAGATGAACTAGTGTCCACAGATACGCAGTATTTT
>TRBV29-1|.|TRBD2|TRBJ2-5
CSVEGSLPGLQETQYF
TGCAGCGTTGAAGGTAGCTTACCGGGACTACAAGAGACCCAGTACTTC
>TRBV28|many|.|TRBJ2-3
CASSLFTDTQYF
TGTGCCAGCAGTTTATTCACAGATACGCAGTATTTT
>TRBV2|.|.|TRBJ1-4
CASSDRGGNEKLFF
TGTGCCAGCAGTGACAGGGGAGGGAATGAAAAACTGTTTTTT
>TRBV19|few|TRBD2|TRBJ2-1
CASTVLAGSSYNEQFF
TGTGCCAGTACCGTACTAGCGGGCAGCTCCTACAATGAGCAGTTCTTC
>TRBV6-6|many|TRBD1|TRBJ2-3
CASSSSTGVRTDTQYF
TGTGCCAGCAGCTCTTCAACAGGGGTCCGCACAGATACGCAGTATTTT
>TRBV6-6|many|TRBD2|TRBJ2-7
CASSYGGLAPEQYF
TGTGCCAGCAGTTACGGCGGACTAGCGCCCGAGCAGTACTTC
>TRBV7-8|.|.|TRBJ1-1
CASSTPVYPEFRYTEAFF
TGTGCCAGCAGCACCCCGGTGTACCCGGAGTTTCGGTACACTGAAGCTTTCTTT
>TRBV5-1|.|TRBD1|TRBJ1-1
CASSPNTGGSAEAFF
TGCGCCAGCAGCCCTAACACAGGGGGCAGCGCTGAAGCTTTCTTT
>TRBV2|few|TRBD1|TRBJ2-1
CASKTDRVAYNEQFF
TGTGCCAGCAAAACGGACAGGGTCGCCTACAATGAGCAGTTCTTC
>TRBV7-7|few|.|TRBJ1-5
CASSLDLFGYSSNQPQHF
TGTGCCAGCAGCTTAGATCTTTTTGGGTACAGTAGCAATCAGCCCCAGCATTTT
>TRBV5-5|few|TRBD1|TRBJ2-7
CASSLRDRVYEQYF
TGTGCCAGCAGCTTAAGAGACAGGGTCTACGAGCAGTACTTC
>TRBV12-3/TRBV12-4|many|.|TRBJ2-1
CASSFIGGYNEQFF
TGTGCCAGCAGTTTCATCGGGGGATACAATGAGCAGTTCTTC
>TRBV5-1|many|.|TRBJ2-2
CASSLAPGGPGELFF
TGCGCCAGCAGCTTGGCCCCCGGTGGACCCGGGGAGCTGTTTTTT
>TRBV20-1|few|.|TRBJ2-2
CSAVEGSGELFF
TGCAGTGCCGTGGAAGGCTCCGGGGAGCTGTTTTTT